Following are 25 T cell receptor beta chains from one sample sequenced in a study of cytomegalovirus exposure and HLA in healthy donors (dated by TCRdb to about 2017). Libraries were prepared through the immunoSEQ multiplex PCR assay. The source is immuneACCESS, and TCRdb retained only in-frame sequences with V and J called. Part of the clones is not carried over; for the studies checked, unresolved V genes explain less than half of this, and the remainder is unexplained. This sample lists about 88,000 clones; approximately 84% were detected once. The ten most abundant clones make up roughly an eighth of the sample. What was sequenced was PBMCs. These receptors were collected from a woman aged 18-29 years in good health and CMV-seropositive.

This clone appeared once. V gene TRBV7-2 combines with J gene TRBJ2-2, with 10 nucleotides matching TRBD2. The CDR3 runs 16 residues. Looked up from germline, CDR1 is SGHTA and CDR2 is FQGNSA. Trimming took 6 bases from V and 1 from J; bases not matched to a gene: 5. This CDR3 is CASSPGLAVNTGELFF. The CDR3 DNA sequence: TGTGCCAGCAGTCCAGGACTAGCGGTGAACACCGGGGAGCTGTTTTTT.

The chain couples TRBV29-1 to TRBJ1-1; D might be TRBD1 (6 bases). This CDR3 is 11 amino acids long. Germline V CDR1 and CDR2: SQVTM, ANQGSEA. The CDR3 sequence: CSARGGPEAFF. The CDR3 region has the DNA TGCAGTGCGCGGGGGGGCCCTGAAGCTTTCTTT.

V and J are TRBV5-1 and TRBJ2-5; 14 nucleotides line up with TRBD2. With V trimmed by 4 bases and J by 5 bases, 7 bases remained unmatched. The germline gives CDR1 SGHRS, CDR2 YFSETQ. CDR3 length: 16 residues. The CDR3 protein is CASSRGLAGAGETQYF. The CDR3 DNA is TGCGCCAGCAGCAGGGGACTAGCGGGGGCAGGGGAGACCCAGTACTTC.

V is TRBV11-2 and J is TRBJ1-2; 11 positions match TRBD1. V trimming: 1 base; J trimming: 6 bases; junction bases outside the gene matches: 13. CDR1 SGHAT and CDR2 FQNNGV come from the germline V gene. The CDR3 covers 18 residues. The CDR3 sequence: CASSLGEGQGEGMDGYTF. CDR3 nucleotide sequence: TGTGCCAGCAGCTTAGGGGAGGGACAGGGGGAGGGCATGGATGGCTACACCTTC.

The CDR3 protein is CSAGWTGRYGYTF. The CDR3 coding sequence is TGCAGCGCTGGTTGGACAGGTCGTTATGGCTACACCTTC. The J gene is TRBJ1-2, the V gene TRBV29-1; 7 bases line up with TRBD1. V shed 7 bases, J shed 5 bases, and the junction held 10 bases outside the gene matches. CDR1 and CDR2 from the germline V gene are SQVTM and ANQGSEA. The CDR3 is made up of 13 amino acids.

V gene TRBV28 combines with J gene TRBJ1-3; TRBD1 might be the D (6 bases). The germline V and J ends were trimmed by 5 bases and 2 bases, with 10 bases remaining between them. Germline CDR1 MDHEN, CDR2 SYDVKM. CDR3 length equals 14 residues. Here the CDR3 reads CASSTTGPGNTIYF. The CDR3 DNA is TGTGCCAGCAGTACGACAGGTCCTGGAAACACCATATATTTT.

This clone was seen a handful of times. This chain links TRBV28 with TRBJ2-5; D may be TRBD2 (7 bases). The V end lost 2 bases, the J end lost 5 bases, and 15 bases lay between the germline ends. Germline-derived CDR1 and CDR2 are MDHEN and SYDVKM. This CDR3 contains 15 residues. CDR3 nucleotides: TGTGCCAGCAGTTTAATGGGGGGGCGTCTCGAGACCCAGTACTTC. This gives the protein CASSLMGGRLETQYF.

This chain links TRBV2 with TRBJ2-7, with TRBD2 identical over 7 bases. CDR3 size: 15 residues. V shed 1 base and J 5 bases; nucleotides not matched to a gene: 8. Germline CDR1 reads SNHLY; CDR2 reads FYNNEI. CDR3 residues: CASSEGAAGINEQYF. DNA for the CDR3: TGTGCCAGCAGTGAAGGGGCAGCGGGGATCAACGAGCAGTACTTC.

J is TRBJ2-5 and V is TRBV10-2; the D is unclear. Trimming shortened V by 0 bases and J by 4 bases, and 6 bases separated the two germline ends. Germline V gene data show CDR1 as WSHSY and CDR2 as SAAADI. There are 13 residues in the CDR3. CDR3 DNA sequence: TGCGCCAGCAGTGAGTCAACGGGAGAGACCCAGTACTTC. As protein: CASSESTGETQYF.

The sample holds a few counts of this clone. The chain carries TRBV29-1 and TRBJ2-6; tentatively, D is TRBD1 (5 bases). V was pared by 6 bases and J by 0 bases, with 6 bases between. The V gene's germline CDR1 is SQVTM and CDR2 ANQGSEA. The CDR3 is 13 residues long. The CDR3 region has the DNA TGCAGCGTAGACAGCTCTGGGGCCAACGTCCTGACTTTC. It encodes CSVDSSGANVLTF. The full variable domain, in which reference TRBV29-1 and TRBJ2-6 provide the parts outside the CDR3, is SAVISQKPSRDICQRGTSLTIQCQVDSQVTMMFWYRQQPGQSLTLIATANQGSEATYESGFVIDKFPISRPNLTFSTLTVSNMSPEDSSIYLCSVDSSGANVLTFGAGSRLTVL.

The chain joins TRBV6-4 to TRBJ2-1; 8 positions match TRBD2. The CDR3 is made up of 16 amino acids. CDR1 MRHNA and CDR2 SNTAGT come from the germline V gene. V trimming: 0 bases; J trimming: 1 base; junction bases outside the gene matches: 2. CDR3 nucleotide sequence: TGTGCCAGCAGTGACTCGGCTAGCGGGTCCTACAATGAGCAGTTCTTC. Protein product: CASSDSASGSYNEQFF.

This rearrangement joins TRBV18 to TRBJ2-1; TRBD2 matches 7 bases. CDR1 is KGHSH and CDR2 is LQKENI in the germline V gene. Unmatched junction bases numbered 6, after V lost 7 bases and J lost 0 bases. This CDR3 spans 15 amino acids. The CDR3 reads CASWSGALSYNEQFF. As DNA, the CDR3 is TGTGCCAGCTGGAGCGGGGCCCTCTCCTACAATGAGCAGTTCTTC. The full variable domain, rest sourced from reference TRBV18 and TRBJ2-1, is NAGVMQNPRHLVRRRGQEARLRCSPMKGHSHVYWYRQLPEEGLKFMVYLQKENIIDESGMPKERFSAEFPKEGPSILRIQQVVRGDSAAYFCASWSGALSYNEQFFGPGTRLTVL.

The chain carries TRBV4-2 and TRBJ1-2; unclear D gene. CDR1 and CDR2 from the germline V gene are LGHNA and YNFKEQ. CDR3 length equals 16 residues. The V gene lost 0 bases and the J gene lost 1 base, with 12 bases spanning the gap. The CDR3 here is CASSQDKRTYNYGYTF. CDR3 nucleotide sequence: TGTGCCAGCAGCCAAGATAAGCGGACCTATAACTATGGCTACACCTTC.

The chain joins TRBV28 to TRBJ2-5; a possible D gene is TRBD2 (5 bases). There are 15 residues in the CDR3. Trimming shortened V by 6 bases and J by 1 base, and 15 bases separated the two germline ends. Germline CDR1 MDHEN, CDR2 SYDVKM. The CDR3 sequence is CASSPSLEGQETQYF. CDR3 sequence (DNA): TGTGCCAGCAGCCCCTCCCTAGAGGGCCAAGAGACCCAGTACTTC. Using reference TRBV28 and TRBJ2-5 for the parts outside the CDR3, the full variable domain is DVKVTQSSRYLVKRTGEKVFLECVQDMDHENMFWYRQDPGLGLRLIYFSYDVKMKEKGDIPEGYSVSREKKERFSLILESASTNQTSMYLCASSPSLEGQETQYFGPGTRLLVL.

The J gene is TRBJ2-1, the V gene TRBV28; 11 bases map to TRBD2. Unmatched junction bases numbered 6, after V lost 8 bases and J lost 3 bases. CDR3 size: 15 residues. The germline V gene encodes CDR1 MDHEN and CDR2 SYDVKM. CDR3 nucleotides: TGTGCCAGCGAGATAGCGGGGGGGGGCTACAATGAGCAGTTCTTC. It specifies CASEIAGGGYNEQFF. The whole variable domain, filled in from reference TRBV28 and TRBJ2-1, reads DVKVTQSSRYLVKRTGEKVFLECVQDMDHENMFWYRQDPGLGLRLIYFSYDVKMKEKGDIPEGYSVSREKKERFSLILESASTNQTSMYLCASEIAGGGYNEQFFGPGTRLTVL.

The genes are TRBV7-9 and TRBJ2-5, with 11 positions matching TRBD2. Germline loops: CDR1 SEHNR, CDR2 FQNEAQ (reference sequence). This CDR3 region has 14 residues. The V and J ends lost 4 bases and 5 bases, in that order; junction bases with no gene match: 3. The DNA for the CDR3 is TGTGCCAGCAGCTCCCGGACTAGCGGGGAGACCCAGTACTTC. It yields the protein CASSSRTSGETQYF.

The V call is TRBV7-6, the J call TRBJ1-1; 9 bases align to TRBD1. This CDR3 contains 14 residues. Germline CDR1 SGHVS, CDR2 FNYEAQ. V dropped 1 base and J dropped 4; count of bases not matched to a gene: 1. DNA for the CDR3: TGTGCCAGCAGCTTAGACAGGGGGCGCACTGAAGCTTTCTTT. Translating it yields CASSLDRGRTEAFF.

V gene TRBV5-5 combines with J gene TRBJ2-5, with TRBD2 matching over 7 bases. Germline CDR1 is SGHKS and CDR2 is YYEKEE (reference sequence). J gave up 5 bases and V 2 bases, and 9 bases lay outside the gene matches. This CDR3 contains 15 residues. This chain's CDR3 is CASSFPGMGGETQYF. The CDR3 coding sequence is TGTGCCAGCAGCTTCCCCGGCATGGGGGGGGAGACCCAGTACTTC. The complete variable domain, with remaining parts taken from reference TRBV5-5 and TRBJ2-5, reads DAGVTQSPTHLIKTRGQQVTLRCSPISGHKSVSWYQQVLGQGPQFIFQYYEKEERGRGNFPDRFSARQFPNYSSELNVNALLLGDSALYLCASSFPGMGGETQYFGPGTRLLVL.

CDR3 amino acids: CASSVTGGELFF. In DNA form, the CDR3 reads TGTGCCAGCAGCGTAACGGGCGGGGAGCTGTTTTTT. This chain joins TRBV9 and TRBJ2-2; no clear D. The CDR3 is made up of 12 amino acids. The germline V gene has CDR1 SGDLS and CDR2 YYNGEE. Trimming stripped 1 base from V and 7 bases from J, with 5 bases between. The full variable domain, rest sourced from reference TRBV9 and TRBJ2-2, is DSGVTQTPKHLITATGQRVTLRCSPRSGDLSVYWYQQSLDQGLQFLIQYYNGEERAKGNILERFSAQQFPDLHSELNLSSLELGDSALYFCASSVTGGELFFGEGSRLTVL.

V and J are TRBV19 and TRBJ2-7; TRBD2 agrees at 8 bases. Trimming took 5 bases from V and 3 from J; bases not matched to a gene: 9. This CDR3 is 15 amino acids long. Per germline, CDR1 LNHDA and CDR2 SQIVND (reference sequence). The CDR3 DNA reads as TGTGCCAGTAGTGAGCGGGGGAACTCTCACTACGAGCAGTACTTC. As protein: CASSERGNSHYEQYF. The full variable domain, in which reference TRBV19 and TRBJ2-7 provide the parts outside the CDR3, is DGGITQSPKYLFRKEGQNVTLSCEQNLNHDAMYWYRQDPGQGLRLIYYSQIVNDFQKGDIAEGYSVSREKKESFPLTVTSAQKNPTAFYLCASSERGNSHYEQYFGPGTRLTVT.

The rearrangement links TRBV28 to TRBJ1-3; 7 nucleotides align to TRBD1. Germline V lookup: CDR1 MDHEN, CDR2 SYDVKM. The CDR3 extends over 17 amino acids. V shed 6 bases, J shed 2 bases, and the junction held 13 bases outside the gene matches. In nucleotides, the CDR3 is TGTGCCAGCAGACTACGGGACAGTCCGACGGCTGGAAACACCATATATTTT. Translation: CASRLRDSPTAGNTIYF.

The chain uses TRBV6-1 and TRBJ2-1, with 8 bases that match TRBD2. This CDR3 is built from 15 residues. Germline V gene data show CDR1 as MNHNS and CDR2 as SASEGT. The junction had 4 bases not matched to a gene; V was cut back by 1 base and J by 5 bases. The CDR3 loop is CASSEGSGGHNEQFF. The CDR3 coding sequence is TGTGCCAGCAGTGAAGGCAGCGGGGGACACAATGAGCAGTTCTTC.

The V call is TRBV9, the J call TRBJ2-7; 7 bases align to TRBD1. The CDR3 is 12 residues long. The V and J ends lost 3 bases and 5 bases, in that order; junction bases with no gene match: 2. CDR1 is SGDLS and CDR2 is YYNGEE in the germline V gene. The CDR3 bases are TGTGCCAGCAGCGGAGACAGGGACGAGCAGTACTTC. Its translation: CASSGDRDEQYF. Variable domain in full (rest from reference TRBV9 and TRBJ2-7): DSGVTQTPKHLITATGQRVTLRCSPRSGDLSVYWYQQSLDQGLQFLIQYYNGEERAKGNILERFSAQQFPDLHSELNLSSLELGDSALYFCASSGDRDEQYFGPGTRLTVT.

The chain uses TRBV7-8 and TRBJ2-3, with no clear D. This CDR3 is built from 13 residues. V was shortened by 1 base and J by 5 bases, with 7 bases between the two germline ends. CDR1 and CDR2 (germline): SGHVS, FQNEAQ. This CDR3 is CASSLDVGDTQYF. In DNA, the CDR3 is TGTGCCAGCAGCTTAGACGTCGGAGATACGCAGTATTTT.

The rearrangement joins TRBV28 to TRBJ1-2, with D maybe TRBD1 (5 bases). V lost 7 bases and J 10 bases, leaving 13 bases between the germline ends. The CDR3 totals 11 residues. Germline-derived CDR1 and CDR2 are MDHEN and SYDVKM. CDR3 coding DNA: TGTGCCAGCAACGGGGGACTGTACTACACCTTC. This codes for CASNGGLYYTF.